The 10 T cell receptor beta chains reported below all come from one sample, sequenced in a study of early T cells in non-severe SARS-CoV-2 infection. One entry per CDR3 protein results from TCRdb running MiXCR on the 5' RACE reads. Of more than 80,000 distinct CDR3 sequences detected, more than 9.5% appear once; the ten largest clones hold 4.5% to 5.5%. The sequenced material came from whole blood. All receptors derive from an adult who was a healthcare worker with PCR-confirmed SARS-CoV-2 infection or an uninfected control (not recorded which).

This clonotype was counted a few times. The genes are TRBV11-1 and TRBJ2-2, with a tentative D call TRBD1 (6 bases). The CDR3 contains 16 residues. Trimming left V 5 bases short and J 9 bases short, with 22 bases between. Germline assignment: CDR1 SGHAT and CDR2 FQDESV (reference sequence). This CDR3 is CASSPRWGQMDRELFF. CDR3 nucleotide sequence: TGTGCCAGCAGCCCCAGGTGGGGACAAATGGACCGGGAGCTGTTTTTT.

This clonotype appeared many times. The chain links TRBV10-3 to TRBJ2-7, with D uncertain. This CDR3 is built from 13 residues. V lost 2 bases and J 6 bases, leaving 11 bases between the germline ends. Germline-derived CDR1 and CDR2 are ENHRY and SYGVKD. The CDR3, as DNA: TGTGCCATCAGTGAGAGGGAAGACGGCGAGCAGTACTTC. It codes for CAISEREDGEQYF.

The chain recombines TRBV10-2 with TRBJ2-5; the D is unclear. The CDR3 spans 12 residues. CDR1 WSHSY and CDR2 SAAADI come from the germline V gene. Trimming removed 3 bases at V and 4 bases at J, with 6 bases between. The CDR3 nucleotides are TGCGCCAGCAGTGACTTAGGAGAGACCCAGTACTTC. It is translated as CASSDLGETQYF.

This clonotype was observed many times. The missing conserved phenylalanine or tryptophan at the end of this CDR3 makes a read error likely. The gene calls are TRBV11-2 and TRBJ1-2, with D uncertain. CDR1 SGHAT and CDR2 FQNNGV come from the germline V gene. V shed 5 bases and J shed 4 bases, with 17 bases lying between them. The CDR3 consists of 15 residues. CDR3 sequence (DNA): TGTGCCAGCAGCCCCATGGGCCCTCGGGCCTATGGCTACACCCTC. It is translated as CASSPMGPRAYGYTL.

This clonotype turned up a few times. The chain couples TRBV11-2 to TRBJ2-1, with 9 positions matching TRBD2. V shed 3 bases and J 8 bases; nucleotides not matched to a gene: 5. Germline assignment: CDR1 SGHAT and CDR2 FQNNGV. CDR3 length: 14 amino acids. DNA of the CDR3: TGTGCCAGCAGCTTGGCTAGCGGGACCTATGAGCAGTTCTTC. As protein: CASSLASGTYEQFF.

This clonotype has only a few counts. This sequence may be a read error, since a much larger clone differs from it by one base. This chain joins TRBV28 and TRBJ1-1; the D is unclear. Germline CDR1 and CDR2: MDHEN and SYDVKM. The CDR3 length is 10 residues. V gave up 8 bases and J gave up 4 bases, with 5 bases separating them. The CDR3 nucleotides read TGTGCCAGCCGGGGCACTGAAGCTTTCTTT. This gives the protein CASRGTEAFF. Looking up the rest from reference TRBV28 and TRBJ1-1 gives the full variable domain: DVKVTQSSRYLVKRTGEKVFLECVQDMDHENMFWYRQDPGLGLRLIYFSYDVKMKEKGDIPEGYSVSREKKERFSLILESASTNQTSMYLCASRGTEAFFGQGTRLTVV.

The chain joins TRBV28 to TRBJ2-7; D uncertain. This CDR3 has 14 amino acids. V lost 7 bases to trimming and J lost 2 bases, with 15 bases between them. Germline loops: CDR1 MDHEN, CDR2 SYDVKM. The CDR3 region has the DNA TGTGCCAGCACCCTTAACCCGGGCCCCTACGAGCAGTACTTC. The encoded protein is CASTLNPGPYEQYF.

The chain recombines TRBV5-1 with TRBJ1-1; no firm D call. V was pared by 0 bases and J by 2 bases, with 5 bases between. The CDR3 spans 13 residues. In germline, CDR1 is SGHRS, CDR2 YFSETQ. The CDR3 DNA reads as TGCGCCAGCAGCTTGGGTCACAACACTGAAGCTTTCTTT. This encodes CASSLGHNTEAFF.

This clonotype was recorded a few times. This chain joins TRBV7-9 and TRBJ1-3; D is uncertain. Deletions cut 5 bases from V and 2 bases from J, with 16 bases between. The length of the CDR3 is 16 residues. CDR1 and CDR2 (germline): SEHNR, FQNEAQ (reference sequence). The CDR3: CASSRNTPTTGNTIYF. The CDR3 DNA sequence: TGTGCCAGCAGCCGAAATACACCCACCACTGGAAACACCATATATTTT. The full variable domain, with the rest looked up from reference TRBV7-9 and TRBJ1-3, is DTGVSQNPRHKITKRGQNVTFRCDPISEHNRLYWYRQTLGQGPEFLTYFQNEAQLEKSRLLSDRFSAERPKGSFSTLEIQRTEQGDSAMYLCASSRNTPTTGNTIYFGEGSWLTVV.

This clonotype turned up a few times. J is TRBJ1-5 and V is TRBV2; the D gene is possibly TRBD1 (5 bases). Germline CDR1 and CDR2: SNHLY and FYNNEI. The V end lost 1 base, the J end lost 7 bases, and 17 bases lay between the germline ends. The CDR3 extends over 16 amino acids. CDR3 sequence: CASSEGGTISGQPQHF. CDR3 sequence (DNA): TGTGCCAGCAGTGAAGGGGGGACTATCAGTGGACAGCCCCAGCATTTT. Full variable domain (outside the CDR3, taken from reference TRBV2 and TRBJ1-5): EPEVTQTPSHQVTQMGQEVILRCVPISNHLYFYWYRQILGQKVEFLVSFYNNEISEKSEIFDDQFSVERPDGSNFTLKIRSTKLEDSAMYFCASSEGGTISGQPQHFGDGTRLSIL.